The 5 T cell receptor beta chains below come from one sample, sequenced in a study of blood T cell repertoires in COVID-19. Profiling relied on immunoSEQ multiplex PCR, and the TCRdb table lists in-frame clones only, not all of them. There are tens of thousands of clones in the sample; about nine tenths occur only once, and roughly a fifth lies in the top ten. Sequenced: peripheral blood. Source of these receptors: a woman aged 80 or over with COVID-19, enrolled during active disease.

V usage is TRBV2 and J usage is TRBJ1-6; D might be TRBD1 (6 bases). Germline lookup yields CDR1 SNHLY and CDR2 FYNNEI. CDR3 length: 13 residues. The germline V and J ends were trimmed by 7 bases and 5 bases, with 9 bases remaining between them. CDR3 nucleotides: TGTGCCAGCAACAGGGAGAATAATTCACCCCTCCACTTT. It is translated as CASNRENNSPLHF. The full variable domain, in which reference TRBV2 and TRBJ1-6 provide the parts outside the CDR3, is EPEVTQTPSHQVTQMGQEVILRCVPISNHLYFYWYRQILGQKVEFLVSFYNNEISEKSEIFDDQFSVERPDGSNFTLKIRSTKLEDSAMYFCASNRENNSPLHFGNGTRLTVT.

V gene TRBV15 combines with J gene TRBJ1-2; D ambiguous. V was trimmed by 3 bases and J by 3 bases, leaving 8 bases between them. The germline V gene has CDR1 LNHNV and CDR2 YYDKDF (reference sequence). This CDR3 contains 13 residues. The CDR3 here is CATSRPEDYGYTF. For the CDR3, the DNA is TGTGCCACCAGCAGGCCTGAGGACTATGGCTACACCTTC. The whole variable domain, remainder taken from reference TRBV15 and TRBJ1-2, is DAMVIQNPRYQVTQFGKPVTLSCSQTLNHNVMYWYQQKSSQAPKLLFHYYDKDFNNEADTPDNFQSRRPNTSFCFLDIRSPGLGDTAMYLCATSRPEDYGYTFGSGTRLTVV.

The V gene is TRBV30, the J gene TRBJ1-6, with 7 bases lining up with TRBD1. Unmatched junction bases numbered 15, after V lost 3 bases and J lost 10 bases. Per germline, CDR1 GTSNPN and CDR2 SVGIG (reference sequence). The CDR3 is made up of 16 amino acids. The CDR3 DNA follows: TGTGCCTGGAGATTGACCGGGACAGAGGTGGGGTCACCCCTCCACTTT. This gives the protein CAWRLTGTEVGSPLHF.

This chain connects TRBV30 to TRBJ2-4; 8 bases map to TRBD2. The trim removed 0 bases at V and 3 bases at J, leaving 1 base unmatched. CDR1 is GTSNPN, CDR2 SVGIG, per germline (reference sequence). The CDR3 consists of 14 residues. DNA for the CDR3: TGTGCCTGGAGTGTACGGGGGGGCAAAAACATTCAGTACTTC. Translating gives CAWSVRGGKNIQYF.

The chain couples TRBV29-1 to TRBJ1-1; no clear D. This CDR3 spans 15 amino acids. CDR1 is SQVTM and CDR2 is ANQGSEA in the germline V gene. The V end lost 6 bases, the J end lost 1 base, and 18 bases lay between the germline ends. In nucleotides, the CDR3 is TGCAGCGTGGGTAAGGAACAGAGACAGAACACTGAAGCTTTCTTT. It yields the protein CSVGKEQRQNTEAFF.